This T cell receptor beta chain was recorded in a study of T cell responses to AZD1222 COVID-19 vaccine. The overall study: Analyses pooled second doses at about 4 or about 12 weeks. The study's findings and limits: Regions 160-218 and 743-854 dominated among vaccine-associated CD4 TCRs spanning spike. At baseline, seropositivity was found in only a handful of AZD1222 recipients. The study found Spike-specific TCR breadth and depth rose after two AZD1222 doses.

Remarks on this clone: As yet, its antigen is unknown.

Here immunoSEQ multiplex PCR was the method, and the copy in TCRdb shows in-frame clones only, minus some. The sample lists 110,000 to 150,000 clones, 75% to 90% seen once, with about 8% in the top ten. The ends were cut back, 4 bases at V and 2 bases at J, with 4 bases in the middle. The CDR3 is 12 residues long. Germline CDR1 reads SGHTA; CDR2 reads FQGNSA. The chain combines TRBV7-2 with TRBJ2-3; D not certain. The receptor comes from an adult in good health. The sequencing used peripheral blood, collected on day 0 of AZD1222 vaccination. The CDR3 region has the DNA TGTGCCAGCAGCTCCTACACAGATACGCAGTATTTT. Amino acid sequence: CASSSYTDTQYF.